This T cell receptor beta chain was sequenced during a study of blood T cell repertoires in COVID-19. Turning to the study itself: Collection of acute and convalescent COVID-19 samples took place in the United States, Italy and Spain.

The germline CDR1 and CDR2 sequences are SNHLY and FYNNEI. Trimming removed 6 bases at V and 5 bases at J, with 7 bases between. The CDR3 is made up of 12 amino acids. This clone was found a few times. The data were produced by immunoSEQ multiplex PCR, yet TCRdb's version contains in-frame clones alone and is incomplete. The sample has hundreds of thousands of clones; 75% to 85% are singletons. Patients at the Seattle site were enrolled during active infection and followed longitudinally. Sequencing was carried out using peripheral blood. This sequence joins TRBV2 and TRBJ1-4; the D is unclear. The TCR was taken from a woman in her 30s with COVID-19, enrolled during active disease. CDR3 sequence reads: CASRGPNEKLFF. CDR3 bases: TGTGCCAGCAGGGGCCCCAATGAAAAACTGTTTTTT. Complete variable domain (other parts from reference TRBV2 and TRBJ1-4): EPEVTQTPSHQVTQMGQEVILRCVPISNHLYFYWYRQILGQKVEFLVSFYNNEISEKSEIFDDQFSVERPDGSNFTLKIRSTKLEDSAMYFCASRGPNEKLFFGSGTQLSVL.